Sequencing of this T cell receptor beta chain was carried out in a study of OX40 agonist ivuxolimab in advanced cancers. Repertoires were generated with immunoSEQ multiplex PCR, while TCRdb's copy carries only in-frame clones and drops some. This table holds over 25,000 clones, less than 90% found once. The CDR3 totals 15 residues. V was pared by 4 bases and J by 5 bases, with 9 bases of the junction left unmatched. Germline assignment: CDR1 MDHEN and CDR2 SYDVKM. The sequence was collected from an adult with an advanced solid tumor such as melanoma, head and neck, liver or kidney cancer. The input for sequencing was CD4+ or CD8+ T cells sorted from blood, taken in a trial of the OX40 agonist ivuxolimab. This chain links TRBV28 with TRBJ2-5; 8 positions match TRBD2. The CDR3 coding sequence is TGTGCCAGCAGTTCTCAGGGACTAGGGCTTGAGACCCAGTACTTC. As protein: CASSSQGLGLETQYF. The variable domain in full, with the rest retrieved from reference TRBV28 and TRBJ2-5, is DVKVTQSSRYLVKRTGEKVFLECVQDMDHENMFWYRQDPGLGLRLIYFSYDVKMKEKGDIPEGYSVSREKKERFSLILESASTNQTSMYLCASSSQGLGLETQYFGPGTRLLVL.